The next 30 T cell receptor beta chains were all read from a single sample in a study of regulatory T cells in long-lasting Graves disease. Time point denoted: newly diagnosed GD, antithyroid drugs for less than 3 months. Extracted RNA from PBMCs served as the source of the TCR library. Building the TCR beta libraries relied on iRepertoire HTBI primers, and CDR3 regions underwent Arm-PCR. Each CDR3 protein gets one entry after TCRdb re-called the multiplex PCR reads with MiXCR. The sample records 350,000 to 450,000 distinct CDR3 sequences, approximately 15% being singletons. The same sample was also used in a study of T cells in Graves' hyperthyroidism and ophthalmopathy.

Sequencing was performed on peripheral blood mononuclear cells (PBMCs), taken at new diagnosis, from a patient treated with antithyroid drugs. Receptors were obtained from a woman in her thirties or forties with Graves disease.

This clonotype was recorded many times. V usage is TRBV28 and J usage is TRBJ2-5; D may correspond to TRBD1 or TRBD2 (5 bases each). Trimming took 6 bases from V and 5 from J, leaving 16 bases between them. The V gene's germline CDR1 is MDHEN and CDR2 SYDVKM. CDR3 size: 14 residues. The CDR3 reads CASSVPTWGETQYF. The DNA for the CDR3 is TGTGCCAGCAGCGTTCCGACGTGGGGGGAGACCCAGTACTTC.

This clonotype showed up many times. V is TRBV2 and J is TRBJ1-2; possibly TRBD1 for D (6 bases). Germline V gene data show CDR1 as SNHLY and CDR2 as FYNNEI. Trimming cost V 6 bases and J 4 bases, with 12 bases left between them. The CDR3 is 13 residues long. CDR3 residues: CASREGGSYGYTF. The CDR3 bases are TGTGCCAGCAGGGAGGGGGGGTCCTATGGCTACACCTTC.

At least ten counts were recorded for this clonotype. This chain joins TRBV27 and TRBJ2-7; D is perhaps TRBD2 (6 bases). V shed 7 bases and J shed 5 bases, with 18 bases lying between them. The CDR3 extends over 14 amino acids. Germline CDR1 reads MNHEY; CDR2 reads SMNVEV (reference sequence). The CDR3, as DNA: TGTGCCAGCATGGTTCCCGGGGGAGGCCACGAGCAGTACTTC. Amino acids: CASMVPGGGHEQYF.

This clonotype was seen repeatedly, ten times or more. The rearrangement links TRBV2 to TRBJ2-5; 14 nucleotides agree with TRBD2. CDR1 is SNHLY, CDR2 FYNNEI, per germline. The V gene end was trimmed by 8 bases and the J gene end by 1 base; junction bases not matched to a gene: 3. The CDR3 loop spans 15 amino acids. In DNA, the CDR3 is TGTGCCAGCGGGACTAGCGGGAGTTCCCAAGAGACCCAGTACTTC. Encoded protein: CASGTSGSSQETQYF.

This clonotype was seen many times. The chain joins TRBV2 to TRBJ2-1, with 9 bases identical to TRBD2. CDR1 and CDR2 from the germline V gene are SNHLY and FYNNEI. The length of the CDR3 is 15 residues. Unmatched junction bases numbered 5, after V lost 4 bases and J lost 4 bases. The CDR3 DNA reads TGTGCCAGCAGTGGCGCGGGAGGGGGATACAATGAGCAGTTCTTC. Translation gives CASSGAGGGYNEQFF.

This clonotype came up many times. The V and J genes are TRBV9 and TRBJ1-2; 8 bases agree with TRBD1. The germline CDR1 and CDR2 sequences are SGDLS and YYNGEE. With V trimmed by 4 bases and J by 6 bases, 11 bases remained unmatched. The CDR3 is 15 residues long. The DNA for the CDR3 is TGTGCCAGCAGCCCCTCCGGACAGGGTTGGAATGGCTACACCTTC. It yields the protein CASSPSGQGWNGYTF.

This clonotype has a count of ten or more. The CDR3 spells CSAKGVSTDTQYF. CDR3 bases: TGCAGTGCGAAGGGGGTCAGCACAGATACGCAGTATTTT. The chain recombines TRBV20-1 with TRBJ2-3; perhaps TRBD1 as D (6 bases). This CDR3 has 13 amino acids. Germline V gives CDR1 DFQATT, CDR2 SNEGSKA (reference sequence). V lost 6 bases to trimming and J lost 0 bases, with 10 bases between them.

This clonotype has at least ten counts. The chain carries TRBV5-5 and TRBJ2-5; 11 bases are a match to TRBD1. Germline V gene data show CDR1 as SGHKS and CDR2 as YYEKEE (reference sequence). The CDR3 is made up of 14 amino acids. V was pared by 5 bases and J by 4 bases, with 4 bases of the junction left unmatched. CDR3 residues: CASRKDRGRETQYF. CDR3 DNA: TGTGCCAGCAGAAAGGACAGGGGGCGAGAGACCCAGTACTTC.

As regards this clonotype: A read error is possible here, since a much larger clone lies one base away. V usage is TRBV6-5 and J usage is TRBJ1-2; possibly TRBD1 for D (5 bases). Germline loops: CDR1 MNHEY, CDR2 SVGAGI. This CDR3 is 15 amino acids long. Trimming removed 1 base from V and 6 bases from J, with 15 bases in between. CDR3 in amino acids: CASSYLRGVSHGYTF. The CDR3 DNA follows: TGTGCCAGCAGTTACTTAAGGGGAGTATCCCATGGCTACACCTTC.

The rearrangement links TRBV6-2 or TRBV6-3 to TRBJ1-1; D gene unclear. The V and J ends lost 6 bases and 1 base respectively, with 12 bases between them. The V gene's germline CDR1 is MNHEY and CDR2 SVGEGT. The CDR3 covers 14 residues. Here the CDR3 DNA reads TGTGCCAGCAGATTAATGGAGACGAACACTGAAGCTTTCTTT. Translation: CASRLMETNTEAFF.

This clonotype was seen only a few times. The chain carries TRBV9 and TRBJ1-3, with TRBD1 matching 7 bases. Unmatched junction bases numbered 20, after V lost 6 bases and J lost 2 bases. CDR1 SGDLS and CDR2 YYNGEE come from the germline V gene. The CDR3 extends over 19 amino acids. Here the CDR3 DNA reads TGTGCCAGCAACGGAGGTCGGACAGGCGTGATGGAACCTGGAAACACCATATATTTT. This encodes CASNGGRTGVMEPGNTIYF. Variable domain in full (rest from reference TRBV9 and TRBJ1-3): DSGVTQTPKHLITATGQRVTLRCSPRSGDLSVYWYQQSLDQGLQFLIQYYNGEERAKGNILERFSAQQFPDLHSELNLSSLELGDSALYFCASNGGRTGVMEPGNTIYFGEGSWLTVV.

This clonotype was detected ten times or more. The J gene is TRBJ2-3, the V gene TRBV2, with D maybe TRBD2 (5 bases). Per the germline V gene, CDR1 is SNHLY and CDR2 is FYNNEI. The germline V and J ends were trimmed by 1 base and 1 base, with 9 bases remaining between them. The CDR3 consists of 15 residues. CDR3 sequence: CASSEGRARTDTQYF. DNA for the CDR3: TGTGCCAGCAGTGAAGGGCGGGCCCGCACAGATACGCAGTATTTT.

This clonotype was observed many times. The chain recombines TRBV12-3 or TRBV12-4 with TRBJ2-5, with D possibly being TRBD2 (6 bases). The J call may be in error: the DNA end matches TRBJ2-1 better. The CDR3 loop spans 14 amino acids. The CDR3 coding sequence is TGTGCCAGCAGTTCATCGGCGGGGAGTAATGAGCAGTTCTTC. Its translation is CASSSSAGSNEQFF.

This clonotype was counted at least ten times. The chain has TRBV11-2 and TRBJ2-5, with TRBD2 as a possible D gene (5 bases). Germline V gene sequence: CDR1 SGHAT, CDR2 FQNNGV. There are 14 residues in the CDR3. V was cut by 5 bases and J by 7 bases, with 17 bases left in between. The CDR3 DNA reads TGTGCCAGCAGCCCCGGAGGACGGGTGGGGACCCAGTACTTC. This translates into CASSPGGRVGTQYF.

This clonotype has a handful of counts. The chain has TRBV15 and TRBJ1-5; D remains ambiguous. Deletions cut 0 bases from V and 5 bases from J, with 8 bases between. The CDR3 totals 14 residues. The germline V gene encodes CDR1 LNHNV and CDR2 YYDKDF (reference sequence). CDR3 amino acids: CATSRERRDQPQHF. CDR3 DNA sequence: TGTGCCACCAGCAGAGAAAGGCGGGATCAGCCCCAGCATTTT.

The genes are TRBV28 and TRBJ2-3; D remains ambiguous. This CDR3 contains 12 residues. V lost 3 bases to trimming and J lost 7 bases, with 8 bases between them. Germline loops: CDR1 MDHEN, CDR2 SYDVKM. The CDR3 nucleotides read TGTGCCAGCAGTTTTTATCGGAATACGCAGTATTTT. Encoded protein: CASSFYRNTQYF.

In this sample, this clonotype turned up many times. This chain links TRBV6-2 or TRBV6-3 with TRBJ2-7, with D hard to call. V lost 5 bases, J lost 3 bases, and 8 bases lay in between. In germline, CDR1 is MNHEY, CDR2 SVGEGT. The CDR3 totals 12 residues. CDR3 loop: CASSQYSYEQYF. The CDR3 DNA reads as TGTGCCAGCAGTCAGTACAGCTACGAGCAGTACTTC.

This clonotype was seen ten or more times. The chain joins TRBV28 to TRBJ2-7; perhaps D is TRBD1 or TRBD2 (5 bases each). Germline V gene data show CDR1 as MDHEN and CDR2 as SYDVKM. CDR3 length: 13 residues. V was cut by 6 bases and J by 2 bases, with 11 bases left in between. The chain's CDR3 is CASRVRGPYEQYF. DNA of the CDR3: TGTGCCAGCAGGGTTCGGGGCCCCTACGAGCAGTACTTC.

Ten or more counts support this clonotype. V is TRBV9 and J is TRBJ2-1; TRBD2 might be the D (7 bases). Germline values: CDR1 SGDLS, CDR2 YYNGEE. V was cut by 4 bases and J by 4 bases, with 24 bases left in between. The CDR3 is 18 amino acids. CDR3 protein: CASSPHSRGLTSYNEQFF. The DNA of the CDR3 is TGTGCCAGCAGCCCCCACTCGCGGGGGCTTACCTCTTACAATGAGCAGTTCTTC.

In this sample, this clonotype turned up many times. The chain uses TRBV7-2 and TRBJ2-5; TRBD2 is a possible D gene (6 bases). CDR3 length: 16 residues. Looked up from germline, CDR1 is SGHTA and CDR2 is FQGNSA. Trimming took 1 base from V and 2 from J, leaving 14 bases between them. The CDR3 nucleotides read TGTGCCAGCAGCTTAGGGTCGGGACTTACACAAGAGACCCAGTACTTC. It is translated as CASSLGSGLTQETQYF. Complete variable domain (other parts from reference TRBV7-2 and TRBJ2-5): GAGVSQSPSNKVTEKGKDVELRCDPISGHTALYWYRQSLGQGLEFLIYFQGNSAPDKSGLPSDRFSAERTGGSVSTLTIQRTQQEDSAVYLCASSLGSGLTQETQYFGPGTRLLVL.

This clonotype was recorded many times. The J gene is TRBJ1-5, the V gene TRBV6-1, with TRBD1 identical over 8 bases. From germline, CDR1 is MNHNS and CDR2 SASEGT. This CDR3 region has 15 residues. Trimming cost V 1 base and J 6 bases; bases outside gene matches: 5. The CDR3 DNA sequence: TGTGCCAGCAGTGAAGAATGGACAGGGAGTCAGCCCCAGCATTTT. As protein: CASSEEWTGSQPQHF.

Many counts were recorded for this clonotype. The DNA for the CDR3 is TGTGCCAGCACCTGGGGCAATGAGCAGTTCTTC. Translating gives CASTWGNEQFF. The V gene is TRBV28, the J gene TRBJ2-1; D gene uncertain. This CDR3 is 11 amino acids long. Deletions cut 7 bases from V and 6 bases from J, with 7 bases between. The germline V gene has CDR1 MDHEN and CDR2 SYDVKM.

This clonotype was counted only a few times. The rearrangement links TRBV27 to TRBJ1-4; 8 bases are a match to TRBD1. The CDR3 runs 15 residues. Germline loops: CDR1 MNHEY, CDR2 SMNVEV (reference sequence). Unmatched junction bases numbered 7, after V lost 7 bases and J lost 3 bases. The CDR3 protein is CASKPYRGANEKLFF. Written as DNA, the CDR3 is TGTGCCAGCAAACCCTACAGGGGGGCTAATGAAAAACTGTTTTTT.

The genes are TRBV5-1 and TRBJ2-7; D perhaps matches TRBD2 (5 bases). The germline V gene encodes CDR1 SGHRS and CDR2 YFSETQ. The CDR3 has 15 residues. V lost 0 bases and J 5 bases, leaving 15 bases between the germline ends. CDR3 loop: CASSLARGSGHEQYF. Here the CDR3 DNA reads TGCGCCAGCAGCTTGGCCAGAGGGTCGGGCCACGAGCAGTACTTC.

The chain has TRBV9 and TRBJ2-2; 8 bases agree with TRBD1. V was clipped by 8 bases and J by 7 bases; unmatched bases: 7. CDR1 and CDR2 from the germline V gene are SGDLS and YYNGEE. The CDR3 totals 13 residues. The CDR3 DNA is TGTGCCAGTGGGACAGGCGGAATCGGGGAGCTGTTTTTT. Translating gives CASGTGGIGELFF.

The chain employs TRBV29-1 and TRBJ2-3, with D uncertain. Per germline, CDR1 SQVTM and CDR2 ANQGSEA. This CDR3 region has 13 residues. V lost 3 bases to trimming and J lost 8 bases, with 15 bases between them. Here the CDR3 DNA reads TGCAGCGTTGATCTGGGTGCTGATGGTACGCAGTATTTT. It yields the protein CSVDLGADGTQYF.

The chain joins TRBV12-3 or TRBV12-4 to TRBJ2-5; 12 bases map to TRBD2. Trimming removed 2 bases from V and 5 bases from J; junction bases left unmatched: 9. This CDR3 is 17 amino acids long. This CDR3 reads CASSLWPSGRAGETQYF. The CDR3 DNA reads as TGTGCCAGCAGTTTATGGCCTAGCGGGAGGGCCGGGGAGACCCAGTACTTC.

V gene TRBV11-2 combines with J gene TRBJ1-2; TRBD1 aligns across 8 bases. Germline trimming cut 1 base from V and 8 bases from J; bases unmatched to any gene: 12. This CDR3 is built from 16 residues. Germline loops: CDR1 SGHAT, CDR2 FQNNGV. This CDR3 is CASSLVTSGQANGYTF. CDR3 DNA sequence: TGTGCCAGCAGCTTAGTTACTTCGGGACAGGCTAACGGCTACACCTTC. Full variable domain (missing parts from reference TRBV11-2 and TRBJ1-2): EAGVAQSPRYKIIEKRQSVAFWCNPISGHATLYWYQQILGQGPKLLIQFQNNGVVDDSQLPKDRFSAERLKGVDSTLKIQPAKLEDSAVYLCASSLVTSGQANGYTFGSGTRLTVV.

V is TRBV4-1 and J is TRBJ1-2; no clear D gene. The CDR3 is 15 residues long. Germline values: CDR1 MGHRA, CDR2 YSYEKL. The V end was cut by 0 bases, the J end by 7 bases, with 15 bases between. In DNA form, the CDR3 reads TGCGCCAGCAGCCAAGAACCGGTTTCTAGGGCTGGCTACACCTTC. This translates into CASSQEPVSRAGYTF.

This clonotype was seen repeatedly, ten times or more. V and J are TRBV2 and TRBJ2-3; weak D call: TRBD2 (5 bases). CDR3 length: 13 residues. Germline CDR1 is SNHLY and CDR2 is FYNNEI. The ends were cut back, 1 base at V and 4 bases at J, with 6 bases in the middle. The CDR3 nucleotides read TGTGCCAGCAGTGAAGGGGGAGCAGATACGCAGTATTTT. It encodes CASSEGGADTQYF.